Each of the 21 T cell receptor beta chains below was sequenced from the same sample in a study of T cell responses to AZD1222 COVID-19 vaccine. TCRdb's table, derived via immunoSEQ multiplex PCR, lists solely in-frame clones and lacks some. The sample lists about 100,000 clones; around 87% were seen once. Specimen: peripheral blood, collected on day 0 of AZD1222 vaccination. The receptor source for this set is an adult in good health.

The chain is built from TRBV6-1 and TRBJ2-1; 12 bases are shared with TRBD2. V shed 3 bases and J 0 bases; nucleotides not matched to a gene: 6. Germline loops: CDR1 MNHNS, CDR2 SASEGT. CDR3 size: 18 residues. As DNA, the CDR3 is TGTGCCAGCAGTGATCCGGGACTAGCGGGCAGCTCCTACAATGAGCAGTTCTTC. Protein: CASSDPGLAGSSYNEQFF.

This chain joins TRBV12-3 or TRBV12-4 and TRBJ2-5; D is possibly TRBD2 (5 bases). Trimming took 0 bases from V and 5 from J, leaving 7 bases between them. The CDR3 loop spans 13 amino acids. The CDR3 DNA follows: TGTGCCAGCAGTTTAGCGGGAGCGGAGACCCAGTACTTC. Translating gives CASSLAGAETQYF.

The genes are TRBV9 and TRBJ2-1, with TRBD2 identical over 13 bases. The CDR3 spans 17 residues. In germline, CDR1 is SGDLS, CDR2 YYNGEE. V lost 4 bases and J lost 2; bases outside the gene matches: 6. As DNA, the CDR3 is TGTGCCAGCAGCTTTCGGACTAGCGGGAGTCCCTACAATGAGCAGTTCTTC. It translates to CASSFRTSGSPYNEQFF.

V and J are TRBV19 and TRBJ2-1; 10 bases are shared with TRBD2. The CDR3 extends over 16 amino acids. CDR1 LNHDA and CDR2 SQIVND come from the germline V gene (reference sequence). V dropped 4 bases and J dropped 7; count of bases not matched to a gene: 10. In nucleotides, the CDR3 is TGTGCCAGTAGTAGGACTAGCGGCCCCCAATGGAATGAGCAGTTCTTC. Its translation: CASSRTSGPQWNEQFF. Looking up the rest from reference TRBV19 and TRBJ2-1 gives the full variable domain: DGGITQSPKYLFRKEGQNVTLSCEQNLNHDAMYWYRQDPGQGLRLIYYSQIVNDFQKGDIAEGYSVSREKKESFPLTVTSAQKNPTAFYLCASSRTSGPQWNEQFFGPGTRLTVL.

The chain is built from TRBV27 and TRBJ2-1; 8 bases fit TRBD2. Per the germline V gene, CDR1 is MNHEY and CDR2 is SMNVEV (reference sequence). The CDR3 has 16 amino acids. Losses at the gene ends were 4 bases for V and 8 bases for J; bases not matched to a gene: 13. The CDR3 protein is CASSSPQRELPDEQFF. In DNA, the CDR3 is TGTGCCAGCAGTTCCCCCCAGCGGGAGCTTCCCGATGAGCAGTTCTTC.

The chain employs TRBV7-2 and TRBJ1-2, with D perhaps TRBD1 (6 bases). This CDR3 contains 14 residues. The V gene's germline CDR1 is SGHTA and CDR2 FQGNSA. Trimming took 2 bases from V and 7 from J, leaving 14 bases between them. The CDR3 here is CASSLTPGATGYTF. DNA for the CDR3: TGTGCCAGCAGCTTAACGCCAGGGGCGACTGGCTACACCTTC.

The gene calls are TRBV6-1 and TRBJ1-2; D gene uncertain. Germline V lookup: CDR1 MNHNS, CDR2 SASEGT. The CDR3 has 14 amino acids. Trimming pared 2 bases from V and 6 bases from J, leaving 13 bases between. DNA of the CDR3: TGTGCCAGCAGTGAATGGGCACTTCGGGATGGCTACACCTTC. It yields the protein CASSEWALRDGYTF.

There are a few counts of this clone. The CDR3 nucleotides are TGTGCCAGCAGCTTAACTAGCGGCGGGGGGGATACGCAGTATTTT. This gives the protein CASSLTSGGGDTQYF. V and J are TRBV7-6 and TRBJ2-3, with 8 bases lining up with TRBD2. J was trimmed by 6 bases and V by 2 bases; bases with no gene match: 7. The CDR3 extends over 15 amino acids. The germline gives CDR1 SGHVS, CDR2 FNYEAQ.

The CDR3 region is CASSLGTVQYF. The CDR3 bases are TGTGCCAGCAGCTTGGGGACCGTTCAGTACTTC. V and J are TRBV7-9 and TRBJ2-7, with D perhaps matching TRBD1 or TRBD2 (5 bases each). The germline V gene has CDR1 SEHNR and CDR2 FQNEAQ (reference sequence). The CDR3 totals 11 residues. V was trimmed by 3 bases and J by 10 bases, leaving 10 bases between them.

The chain is built from TRBV5-1 and TRBJ1-1; D uncertain. Germline values: CDR1 SGHRS, CDR2 YFSETQ. Trimming took 3 bases from V and 6 from J, leaving 15 bases between them. CDR3 length: 14 amino acids. CDR3 in DNA: TGCGCCAGCAGCTCGCAAAGTGCTAGTTCTGAAGCTTTCTTT. This translates into CASSSQSASSEAFF. Supplemented by reference TRBV5-1 and TRBJ1-1, the full variable domain reads KAGVTQTPRYLIKTRGQQVTLSCSPISGHRSVSWYQQTPGQGLQFLFEYFSETQRNKGNFPGRFSGRQFSNSRSEMNVSTLELGDSALYLCASSSQSASSEAFFGQGTRLTVV.

V and J are TRBV24-1 and TRBJ2-7; D may be TRBD1 (5 bases). Trimming shortened V by 4 bases and J by 6 bases, and 12 bases separated the two germline ends. Germline CDR1 KGHDR, CDR2 SFDVKD. The CDR3 has 13 residues. DNA for the CDR3: TGTGCCACCAGTGACCGTACAGGATTCGAGCAGTACTTC. The encoded protein is CATSDRTGFEQYF.

The chain links TRBV19 to TRBJ2-1, with 10 bases that match TRBD2. The CDR3 runs 17 residues. Germline loops: CDR1 LNHDA, CDR2 SQIVND (reference sequence). Trimming cost V 10 bases and J 0 bases; bases outside gene matches: 12. The CDR3 sequence is CATYPYQREGSYNEQFF. In nucleotides, the CDR3 is TGTGCCACCTACCCCTACCAGCGGGAGGGCTCCTACAATGAGCAGTTCTTC.

This clone was seen once. This sequence joins TRBV9 and TRBJ1-5; the match to TRBD1 covers 8 bases. Trimming took 7 bases from V and 1 from J; bases not matched to a gene: 16. The CDR3 is 18 amino acids. Looked up from germline, CDR1 is SGDLS and CDR2 is YYNGEE. The CDR3 loop is CASVDRRDRRRSNQPQHF. The DNA for the CDR3 is TGTGCCAGCGTAGATAGAAGGGACAGGCGGCGAAGCAATCAGCCCCAGCATTTT.

The rearrangement joins TRBV6-5 to TRBJ2-7, with 7 bases matching TRBD1. Per the germline V gene, CDR1 is MNHEY and CDR2 is SVGAGI. The CDR3 consists of 15 residues. After removal of 6 bases from V and 4 bases from J, the junction contained 12 bases not matched to a gene. CDR3 sequence: CASSSRGQKTYEQYF. The DNA of the CDR3 is TGTGCCAGCAGCTCACGGGGACAGAAAACGTACGAGCAGTACTTC.

The chain employs TRBV15 and TRBJ2-1; 7 bases align to TRBD2. Trimming removed 3 bases from V and 0 bases from J; junction bases left unmatched: 14. CDR3 length: 19 residues. Germline CDR1 LNHNV, CDR2 YYDKDF (reference sequence). CDR3 DNA: TGTGCCACCAGCAGCCCCAGTTTTTCGACGGGAGGCTCCTACAATGAGCAGTTCTTC. Encoded protein: CATSSPSFSTGGSYNEQFF.

The chain couples TRBV2 to TRBJ2-7, with 13 positions matching TRBD2. With 7 bases clipped from V and 5 bases from J, the junction kept 14 bases outside the gene matches. CDR1 and CDR2 (germline): SNHLY, FYNNEI. The CDR3 extends over 17 amino acids. CDR3 nucleotide sequence: TGTGCCAGCAAACCCAACGGACTAGCGGGAGTGCGGAACGAGCAGTACTTC. Its translation: CASKPNGLAGVRNEQYF.

The CDR3 is CASSTSSGAEAFF. The CDR3 DNA reads as TGTGCCAGCAGCACATCATCTGGCGCTGAAGCTTTCTTT. The chain is built from TRBV7-8 and TRBJ1-1; D is ambiguous. Germline-derived CDR1 and CDR2 are SGHVS and FQNEAQ. V dropped 5 bases and J dropped 6 bases, with 13 bases sitting between them. This CDR3 has 13 residues.

The chain links TRBV2 to TRBJ2-7; 10 bases are shared with TRBD2. Germline-derived CDR1 and CDR2 are SNHLY and FYNNEI. The length of the CDR3 is 15 residues. Trimming at V came to 3 bases and at J to 4 bases, leaving 6 bases not matched to a gene. The CDR3 loop is CASSEASGGLYEQYF. The CDR3 DNA sequence: TGTGCCAGCAGTGAGGCTAGCGGGGGACTTTACGAGCAGTACTTC.

This clone was seen only once. J is TRBJ2-1 and V is TRBV6-4, with 9 bases aligning to TRBD1. V dropped 0 bases and J dropped 3; count of bases not matched to a gene: 0. CDR1 is MRHNA, CDR2 SNTAGT, per germline. The CDR3 has 15 residues. The CDR3 nucleotides are TGTGCCAGCAGTGACTCGACAGGGGGCTACAATGAGCAGTTCTTC. This codes for CASSDSTGGYNEQFF.

The gene calls are TRBV5-6 and TRBJ2-3; 10 bases line up with TRBD2. Losses at the gene ends were 1 base for V and 2 bases for J; bases not matched to a gene: 10. Germline V gene lookup returns CDR1 SGHDT and CDR2 YYEEEE. This CDR3 has 18 residues. This chain's CDR3 is CASSLIRVAGGTTDTQYF. The CDR3 region has the DNA TGTGCCAGCAGCTTGATCCGCGTAGCGGGAGGCACCACAGATACGCAGTATTTT. Together with reference TRBV5-6 and TRBJ2-3, the CDR3 gives the full variable domain: DAGVTQSPTHLIKTRGQQVTLRCSPKSGHDTVSWYQQALGQGPQFIFQYYEEEERQRGNFPDRFSGHQFPNYSSELNVNALLLGDSALYLCASSLIRVAGGTTDTQYFGPGTRLTVL.

The chain is built from TRBV12-5 and TRBJ1-5; D gene unclear. V lost 1 base and J 1 base, leaving 5 bases between the germline ends. CDR3 length: 14 amino acids. Germline V gene data show CDR1 as LGHNT and CDR2 as FRNRAP. The chain's CDR3 is CASGLGGSNQPQHF. In nucleotides, the CDR3 is TGTGCTAGTGGTTTGGGGGGAAGCAATCAGCCCCAGCATTTT.